This TCR beta chain emerged from a study of blood T cells in healthy people across ages. Study-wide context: Researchers report that template switching captured about one barcoded beta molecule per two T cells.

The CDR3 totals 13 residues. The germline V gene has CDR1 SGHTA and CDR2 FQGTGA. V was shortened by 4 bases and J by 2 bases, with 6 bases between the two germline ends. Then a second PCR, running about 6 to 12 cycles, was carried out with a sample-barcoded 5' primer and a J-beta primer mix. MiXCR was run by TCRdb on the 5' RACE reads, yielding one entry per CDR3 protein. The sample lists hundreds of thousands of distinct CDR3 sequences, roughly 32% occurring once. This clonotype came up many times. Sequenced sample: blood. This clonotype was obtained from a woman of 80 years or more in good health. This chain connects TRBV7-3 to TRBJ2-1; no clear D. The CDR3 reads CASSSGAYNEQFF. In nucleotides, the CDR3 is TGTGCCAGCAGCTCTGGGGCCTACAATGAGCAGTTCTTC.